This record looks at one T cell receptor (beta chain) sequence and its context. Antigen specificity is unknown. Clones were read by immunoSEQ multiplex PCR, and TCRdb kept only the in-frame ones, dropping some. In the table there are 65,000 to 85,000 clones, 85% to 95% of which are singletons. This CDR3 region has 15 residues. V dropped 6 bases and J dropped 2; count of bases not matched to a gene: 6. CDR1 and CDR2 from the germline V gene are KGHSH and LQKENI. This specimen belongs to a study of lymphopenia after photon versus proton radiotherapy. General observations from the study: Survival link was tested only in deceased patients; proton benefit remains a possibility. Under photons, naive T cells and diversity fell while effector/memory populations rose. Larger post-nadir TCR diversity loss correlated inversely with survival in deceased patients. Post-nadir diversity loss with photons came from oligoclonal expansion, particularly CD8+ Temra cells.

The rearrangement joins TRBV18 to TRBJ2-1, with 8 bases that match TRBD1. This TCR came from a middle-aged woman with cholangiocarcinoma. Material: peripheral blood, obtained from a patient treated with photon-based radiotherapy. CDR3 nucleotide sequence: TGTGCCAGCTCCGCCGACAGGGGCCCCTACAATGAGCAGTTCTTC. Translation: CASSADRGPYNEQFF.